The TCR beta chain under discussion was sequenced for a study of PD-L1 blockade in urothelial cancer. Study overall: Patients, treated from 2014 onward, received atezolizumab 1,200 mg intravenously every 3 weeks.

The assay was immunoSEQ multiplex PCR, and TCRdb's table has in-frame clones only and misses some. The data show about 74,000 clones, roughly 90% seen once. The time point was: pretreatment peripheral blood. The CDR3 consists of 15 residues. The germline gives CDR1 SNHLY, CDR2 FYNNEI. V was clipped by 8 bases and J by 7 bases; unmatched bases: 13. The sequence came from a man between 65 and 85 years old with urothelial cancer. The sample consisted of PBMCs, taken around atezolizumab (anti-PD-L1) treatment. The chain employs TRBV2 and TRBJ2-1; 8 nucleotides match TRBD2. This chain's CDR3 is CASPPREGLVNEQFF. CDR3 in DNA: TGTGCCAGCCCCCCCCGGGAGGGCCTTGTGAATGAGCAGTTCTTC.